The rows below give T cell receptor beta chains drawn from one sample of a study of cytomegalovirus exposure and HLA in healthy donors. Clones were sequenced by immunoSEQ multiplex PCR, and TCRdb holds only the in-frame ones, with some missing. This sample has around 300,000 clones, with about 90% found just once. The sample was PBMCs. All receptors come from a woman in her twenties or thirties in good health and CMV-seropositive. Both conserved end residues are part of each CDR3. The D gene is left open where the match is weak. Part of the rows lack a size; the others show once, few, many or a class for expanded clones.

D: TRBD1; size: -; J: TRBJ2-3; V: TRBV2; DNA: TGTGCCGGCAGTCCCGGGACAGGGACAGATACGCAGTATTTT; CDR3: CAGSPGTGTDTQYF
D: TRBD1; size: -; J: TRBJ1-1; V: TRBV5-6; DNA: TGTGCCAGCAGAAATACAGGGGACACTGAAGCTTTCTTT; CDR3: CASRNTGDTEAFF
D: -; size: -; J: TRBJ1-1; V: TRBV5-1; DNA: TGCGCCAGCAGCTTGGATGGGACCAGGTCGAACACTGAAGCTTTCTTT; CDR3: CASSLDGTRSNTEAFF
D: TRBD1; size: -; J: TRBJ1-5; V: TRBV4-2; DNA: TGTGCCAGCAGCCATGTCGGACAGGGGGAGGGCAATCAGCCCCAGCATTTT; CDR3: CASSHVGQGEGNQPQHF
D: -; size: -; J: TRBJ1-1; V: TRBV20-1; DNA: TGCAGTGCTCTCGACGGGGAACGCTTT; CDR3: CSALDGERF
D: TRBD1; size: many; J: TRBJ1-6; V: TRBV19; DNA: TGTGCCAGTGGGGACAGGGGTGCATCACCCCTCCACTTT; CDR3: CASGDRGASPLHF
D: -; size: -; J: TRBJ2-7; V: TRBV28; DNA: TGTGCCAGCAGTCAGACAGGAACCTACGAGCAGTACTTC; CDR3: CASSQTGTYEQYF
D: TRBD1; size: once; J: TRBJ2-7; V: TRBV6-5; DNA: TGTGCCAGCAGTCACAGGGGGAATCAGTACTTC; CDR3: CASSHRGNQYF
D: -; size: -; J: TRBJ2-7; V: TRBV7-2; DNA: TGTGCCAGCAGCTTAGTACATCCGGACTACGAGCAGTACTTC; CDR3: CASSLVHPDYEQYF
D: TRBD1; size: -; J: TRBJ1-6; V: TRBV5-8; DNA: TGTGCCAGCAGCTTGGAGCAGGGGGTCATTTCACCCCTCCACTTT; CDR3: CASSLEQGVISPLHF
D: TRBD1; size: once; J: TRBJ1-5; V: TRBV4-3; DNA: TGCGCCAGCAGCCAAGATCTGACAGGGATTCAGCCCCAGCATTTT; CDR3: CASSQDLTGIQPQHF
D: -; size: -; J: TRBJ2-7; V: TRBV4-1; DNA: TGCGCCAGCAGCCCCGGAGAAGTCTTTCGCTACGAGCAGTACTTC; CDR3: CASSPGEVFRYEQYF
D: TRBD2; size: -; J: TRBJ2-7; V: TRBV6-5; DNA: TGTGCCAGCAATGGGCTAGCGGACCTCTCCAAGCAGTACTTC; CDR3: CASNGLADLSKQYF
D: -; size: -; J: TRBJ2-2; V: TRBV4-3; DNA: TGCGCCAGCAGCCCGGGACAGAACACCGGGGAGCTGTTTTTT; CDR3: CASSPGQNTGELFF
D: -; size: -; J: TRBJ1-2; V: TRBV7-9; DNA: TGTGCCAGCAGCTTACTACAGGCAAACTATGGCTACACCTTC; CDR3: CASSLLQANYGYTF
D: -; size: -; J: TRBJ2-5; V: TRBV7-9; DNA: TGTGCCAGCAGCTTAGTAGGCAGGGGAGAGACCCAGTACTTC; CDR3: CASSLVGRGETQYF
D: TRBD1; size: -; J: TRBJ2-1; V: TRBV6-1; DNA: TGTGCCAGCAGTGAAGCGCTTCCCAGCAGAGGGGACAGTGAGCAGTTCTTC; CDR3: CASSEALPSRGDSEQFF
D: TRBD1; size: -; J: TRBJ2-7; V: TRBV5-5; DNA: TGTGCCAGCAGCTTGGCCGACAGGGTGACCGAGCAGTACTTC; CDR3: CASSLADRVTEQYF
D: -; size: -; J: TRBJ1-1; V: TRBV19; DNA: TGTGCCAGTAGTATATCCCAGGCCTTGAACACTGAAGCTTTCTTT; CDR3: CASSISQALNTEAFF
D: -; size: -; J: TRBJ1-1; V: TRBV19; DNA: TGTGCCAGTAGTATGTCGGTTTGGACTGAAGCTTTCTTT; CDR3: CASSMSVWTEAFF
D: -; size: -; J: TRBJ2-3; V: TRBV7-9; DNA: TGTGCCAGCAGCTTAGCGGGCGGGGTTGGGGAAGATACGCAGTATTTT; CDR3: CASSLAGGVGEDTQYF
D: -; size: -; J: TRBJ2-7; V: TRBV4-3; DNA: TGCGCCAGCAGCCAATCTTCAGTTCGCTCCTACGAGCAGTACTTC; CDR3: CASSQSSVRSYEQYF
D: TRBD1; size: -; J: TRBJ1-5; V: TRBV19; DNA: TGTGCCAGTAGTCCTCCGAGGGGGGACAGCGTCAATCAGCCCCAGCATTTT; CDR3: CASSPPRGDSVNQPQHF
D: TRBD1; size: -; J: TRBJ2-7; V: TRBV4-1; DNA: TGCGCCAGCAGCGAAAACAGGGGGTTCACCTACGAGCAGTACTTC; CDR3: CASSENRGFTYEQYF
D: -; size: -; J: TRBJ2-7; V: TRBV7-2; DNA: TGTGCCAGCAGCTTTAGAAACAGGGACGAGCAGTACTTC; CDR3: CASSFRNRDEQYF
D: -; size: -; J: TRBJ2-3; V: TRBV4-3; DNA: TGCGCCAGCAGCCAAGGGACCCTTGTCGATACGCAGTATTTT; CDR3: CASSQGTLVDTQYF
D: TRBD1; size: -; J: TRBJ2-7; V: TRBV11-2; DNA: TGTGCCAGCAGCCAGGACAGGGGTATTTCCTACGAGCAGTACTTC; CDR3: CASSQDRGISYEQYF
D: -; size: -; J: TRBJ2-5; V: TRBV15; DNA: TGTGCCACCAGCAGCAGGGGTGAGACCCAGTACTTC; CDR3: CATSSRGETQYF
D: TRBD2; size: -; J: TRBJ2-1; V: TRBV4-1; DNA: TGCGCCAGCAGCCAAGAACCCCAGCGGGGGTATAATGAGCAGTTCTTC; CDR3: CASSQEPQRGYNEQFF
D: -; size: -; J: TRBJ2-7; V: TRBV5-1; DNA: TGCGCCAGCAGCTTGGGGGGCACCGGACACACCTACGAGCAGTACTTC; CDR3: CASSLGGTGHTYEQYF
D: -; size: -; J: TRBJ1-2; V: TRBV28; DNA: TGTGCCAGCAGTTTATGGGACAGCGCTAACTATGGCTACACCTTC; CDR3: CASSLWDSANYGYTF
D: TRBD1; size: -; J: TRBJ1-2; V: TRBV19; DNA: TGTGCCAGTGGCGACAGGGGGCTTGGCTACACCTTC; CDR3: CASGDRGLGYTF
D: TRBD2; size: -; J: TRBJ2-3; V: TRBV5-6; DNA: TGTGCCAGCAGCTTTGGACTAGCGGGAGATACGCAGTATTTT; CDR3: CASSFGLAGDTQYF
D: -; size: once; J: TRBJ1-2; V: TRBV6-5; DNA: TGTGCCAGCAGTTCTACCCATTCAGGGGAGGGCTACACCTTC; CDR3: CASSSTHSGEGYTF
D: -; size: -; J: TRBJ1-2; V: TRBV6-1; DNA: TGTGCCAGCAGTGAAGGGACGAGGGGGTCGGATGGCTACACCTTC; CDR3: CASSEGTRGSDGYTF
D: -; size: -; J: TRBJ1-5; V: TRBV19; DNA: TGTGCCAGTAGTATAGGACAGGTTCAGCCCCAGCATTTT; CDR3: CASSIGQVQPQHF